This is a list of T cell receptor beta chains from one sample in a study of T-cell memory formation after mild COVID-19. MiXCR, run by TCRdb on the 5' RACE reads, gives a single entry per CDR3 protein. Here the sample spans 300,000 to 400,000 distinct CDR3 sequences, around 30% being singletons. The sequencing input was PBMCs or a T cell subset sorted from them (not recorded which). Source of these receptors: an adult woman who had mild COVID-19 (a few samples of this study predate the infection). Cell type and time point are not known. Each CDR3 is given with its conserved first and last residue. D genes are given only for firm matches. The listing skips clone size in some rows; elsewhere it reads once, few, many or a size class.

abundance,v_gene,d_gene,j_gene,CDR3aa,CDR3nt
-,TRBV10-3,TRBD1,TRBJ2-7,CAISESNPGGYEQYF,TGTGCCATCAGTGAGTCGAACCCAGGGGGCTACGAGCAGTACTTC
few,TRBV7-6,TRBD2,TRBJ2-7,CASSLKGGGDEQYF,TGTGCCAGCAGCTTAAAGGGCGGGGGAGACGAGCAGTACTTC
-,TRBV2,-,TRBJ2-5,CASSDDETQYF,TGTGCCAGCAGTGACGACGAGACCCAGTACTTC
-,TRBV20-1,-,TRBJ1-1,CSAPGGVTEAFF,TGCAGTGCACCCGGGGGGGTCACTGAAGCTTTCTTT
few,TRBV5-6,-,TRBJ2-1,CASSRTTASSYNEQFF,TGTGCCAGCAGCAGGACGACAGCTAGCTCCTACAATGAGCAGTTCTTC
-,TRBV18,-,TRBJ2-5,CASSPTRGESTQYF,TGTGCCAGCTCACCAACCCGCGGGGAGTCGACCCAGTACTTC
-,TRBV7-2,TRBD1,TRBJ1-2,CASSPRTGGGGYTF,TGTGCCAGCAGCCCCCGGACAGGAGGGGGAGGCTACACCTTC
few,TRBV25-1,-,TRBJ1-6,CASSGRANSPLHF,TGTGCCAGCAGTGGGCGGGCTAATTCACCCCTCCACTTT
-,TRBV5-1,TRBD1,TRBJ1-3,CASSPQGIVSGNTIYF,TGCGCCAGCAGCCCACAGGGGATCGTCTCTGGAAACACCATATATTTT
few,TRBV4-3,TRBD1,TRBJ1-5,CASSQELGTGSNQPQHF,TGCGCCAGCAGCCAAGAATTGGGGACAGGGAGCAATCAGCCCCAGCATTTT
few,TRBV29-1,-,TRBJ2-5,CSVVPDLLPQRLETQYF,TGCAGCGTTGTTCCGGACCTCTTGCCCCAGCGTCTAGAGACCCAGTACTTC
once,TRBV12-3/TRBV12-4,-,TRBJ1-2,CASSFGHRSEGYTF,TGTGCCAGCAGTTTTGGTCACAGAAGCGAAGGCTACACCTTC
few,TRBV20-1,-,TRBJ2-3,CSARRSPDTQYF,TGCAGTGCTAGACGCAGCCCAGATACGCAGTATTTT
-,TRBV4-1,TRBD2,TRBJ2-7,CASSHLELAGARADEQYF,TGCGCCAGCAGCCACCTCGAACTAGCGGGGGCTAGGGCGGACGAGCAGTACTTC
-,TRBV9,-,TRBJ2-3,CASSVELRSTDTQYF,TGTGCCAGCAGCGTAGAATTAAGGAGCACAGATACGCAGTATTTT
-,TRBV6-5,TRBD2,TRBJ2-1,CASTSRTSGSNEQFF,TGTGCCAGCACTTCCCGGACTAGCGGGAGTAATGAGCAGTTCTTC
-,TRBV9,TRBD1,TRBJ1-4,CASSGSGTGSEKLFF,TGTGCCAGCAGCGGCTCCGGGACAGGGAGTGAAAAACTGTTTTTT
-,TRBV30,-,TRBJ2-7,CAWSVPAKGYYEQYF,TGTGCCTGGAGTGTTCCAGCTAAGGGATACTACGAGCAGTACTTC
few,TRBV5-1,-,TRBJ2-7,CASSFGHSYEQYF,TGCGCCAGCAGCTTCGGGCATTCCTACGAGCAGTACTTC
-,TRBV5-5,-,TRBJ1-1,CASSLVPDTEAFF,TGTGCCAGCAGCTTGGTGCCAGACACTGAAGCTTTCTTT
-,TRBV7-2,-,TRBJ2-2,CASSLSLGNTGELFF,TGTGCCAGCAGCTTGTCGCTGGGGAACACCGGGGAGCTGTTTTTT
few,TRBV7-9,-,TRBJ1-1,CAIGGVRALNTEAFF,TGTGCCATCGGAGGAGTCAGGGCCCTGAACACTGAAGCTTTCTTT
-,TRBV7-2,-,TRBJ2-5,CASTRGPGETQYF,TGTGCCAGCACCCGGGGACCAGGCGAGACCCAGTACTTC
-,TRBV30,TRBD1,TRBJ1-2,CAWSLGQRIGYTF,TGTGCCTGGAGCTTGGGACAGCGTATCGGCTACACCTTC
few,TRBV29-1,-,TRBJ2-6,CSVGGSEGSGANVLTF,TGCAGCGTTGGCGGCAGTGAAGGCTCTGGGGCCAACGTCCTGACTTTC
-,TRBV7-9,-,TRBJ1-2,CASSLGREGSDGYTF,TGTGCCAGCAGCTTAGGAAGGGAAGGGTCGGATGGCTACACCTTC
-,TRBV18,TRBD1,TRBJ2-3,CASSAQGADSTDTQYF,TGTGCCAGCTCAGCACAGGGGGCGGATAGCACAGATACGCAGTATTTT
-,TRBV9,TRBD1,TRBJ1-2,CASSTWTGREDYTF,TGTGCCAGCAGCACCTGGACAGGTAGAGAGGACTACACCTTC
-,TRBV6-2/TRBV6-3,-,TRBJ2-2,CASSYRGLRGRRTGELFF,TGTGCCAGCAGTTACAGGGGCTTACGGGGGCGGCGCACCGGGGAGCTGTTTTTT
-,TRBV5-1,-,TRBJ2-7,CASSFQGSPYEQYF,TGCGCCAGCAGCTTTCAGGGGTCACCCTACGAGCAGTACTTC
-,TRBV5-6,TRBD1,TRBJ1-1,CASSLGTEGTEAFF,TGTGCCAGCAGCCTCGGGACAGAGGGCACTGAAGCTTTCTTT
-,TRBV6-2/TRBV6-3,TRBD1,TRBJ1-2,CASSRRTGYGYTF,TGTGCCAGCAGCCGGAGGACAGGGTATGGCTACACCTTC
-,TRBV5-6,-,TRBJ1-4,CASSSTNEKLFF,TGTGCCAGCAGTTCAACTAATGAAAAACTGTTTTTT
few,TRBV7-9,-,TRBJ2-1,CASSQQGHEQFF,TGTGCCAGCAGCCAACAGGGTCATGAGCAGTTCTTC
few,TRBV5-1,-,TRBJ2-5,CASREGFQETQYF,TGCGCCAGCAGGGAGGGATTCCAAGAGACCCAGTACTTC
many,TRBV20-1,-,TRBJ2-7,CSAGTSGSYEQYF,TGCAGTGCCGGGACCAGCGGTAGCTACGAGCAGTACTTC
-,TRBV20-1,-,TRBJ1-2,CSASDRPYGYTF,TGCAGTGCTAGTGACAGGCCCTATGGCTACACCTTC
many,TRBV6-6,-,TRBJ1-1,CASSEGQNTEAFF,TGTGCCAGCAGCGAGGGTCAGAACACTGAAGCTTTCTTT